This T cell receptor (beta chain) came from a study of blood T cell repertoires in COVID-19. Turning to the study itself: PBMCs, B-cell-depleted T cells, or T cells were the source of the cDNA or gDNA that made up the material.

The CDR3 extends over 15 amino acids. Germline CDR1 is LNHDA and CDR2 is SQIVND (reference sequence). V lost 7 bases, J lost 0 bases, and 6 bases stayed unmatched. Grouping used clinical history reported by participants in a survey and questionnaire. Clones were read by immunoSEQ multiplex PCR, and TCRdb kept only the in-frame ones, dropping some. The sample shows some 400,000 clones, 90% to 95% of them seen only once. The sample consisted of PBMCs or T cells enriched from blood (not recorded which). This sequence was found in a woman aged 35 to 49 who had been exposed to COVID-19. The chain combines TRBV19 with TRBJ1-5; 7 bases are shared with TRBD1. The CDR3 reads CASTGGDFSNQPQHF. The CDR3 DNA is TGTGCCAGTACAGGGGGAGACTTTAGCAATCAGCCCCAGCATTTT.